These T cell receptor beta chains were read from a single sample in a study of cytomegalovirus exposure and HLA in healthy donors. The table came from immunoSEQ multiplex PCR; TCRdb's copy has only in-frame clones and leaves some out. Of over 95,000 clones in the sample, approximately 80% were seen once. The source material was PBMCs. These receptors were obtained from a man between 40 and 49 years old in good health and CMV-seronegative. Each CDR3 is given with its conserved first and last residue. Each record gives: clone size, D gene, V gene, J gene, CDR3 protein, CDR3 DNA. D genes are given only for firm matches. A clone size is listed for some rows: how often the clone was seen (once, few, many), or a class if it is expanded.

.	TRBD2	TRBV5-1	TRBJ2-1	CASRSGTSDYNEQFF	TGCGCCAGCAGGTCCGGGACTAGCGACTACAATGAGCAGTTCTTC
.	.	TRBV2	TRBJ2-3	CASTGGMNTDTQYF	TGTGCCAGCACAGGAGGGATGAACACAGATACGCAGTATTTT
.	TRBD2	TRBV2	TRBJ2-1	CASRQTSGSPNEQFF	TGTGCCAGCAGGCAGACTAGCGGGAGTCCCAATGAGCAGTTCTTC
few	.	TRBV6-5	TRBJ1-6	CASSFTGANSPLHF	TGTGCCAGCAGTTTTACAGGAGCTAATTCACCCCTCCACTTT
.	.	TRBV7-9	TRBJ2-4	CSSSFASHIQYF	TGTTCCAGCAGCTTCGCGAGTCACATTCAGTACTTC
.	TRBD1	TRBV30	TRBJ1-5	CAWSDRGTPQHF	TGTGCCTGGAGTGACAGGGGAACTCCCCAGCATTTT
.	.	TRBV28	TRBJ1-2	CASRLLGAKGYTF	TGTGCCAGCAGACTCTTAGGGGCGAAAGGCTACACCTTC
.	TRBD2	TRBV6-1	TRBJ2-2	CASSEQVAGLATGELFF	TGTGCCAGCAGTGAGCAAGTAGCGGGTCTGGCCACCGGGGAGCTGTTTTTT
.	TRBD1	TRBV18	TRBJ2-3	CASSPYQGATDTQYF	TGTGCCAGCTCACCGTATCAGGGGGCGACAGATACGCAGTATTTT
.	.	TRBV7-8	TRBJ2-4	CASSYPGGLNQYF	TGTGCCAGCAGCTACCCCGGCGGGTTGAATCAGTACTTC
.	TRBD2	TRBV28	TRBJ2-7	CASNPGAVAGAGDEQYF	TGTGCCAGCAATCCCGGGGCGGTAGCGGGAGCTGGCGACGAGCAGTACTTC
.	.	TRBV2	TRBJ1-6	CASPFRQNFSSPLHF	TGTGCCAGTCCCTTCAGACAAAACTTTAGTTCACCCCTCCACTTT
.	TRBD2	TRBV5-6	TRBJ2-5	CASTVSAGGTLQETQYF	TGTGCCAGCACGGTTTCAGCGGGAGGTACGCTTCAAGAGACCCAGTACTTC
.	.	TRBV6-5	TRBJ2-1	CASRVTSGYNEQFF	TGTGCCAGCAGGGTAACTAGTGGCTACAATGAGCAGTTCTTC
.	.	TRBV7-2	TRBJ1-5	CASSMIDFNQPQHF	TGTGCCAGCAGCATGATCGACTTCAATCAGCCCCAGCATTTT
once	.	TRBV19	TRBJ1-1	CASSREAGSSSAFF	TGTGCCAGTAGTCGCGAAGCAGGTTCATCGTCAGCTTTCTTT
.	.	TRBV4-2	TRBJ1-4	CASSQDRRTVNEKLFF	TGTGCCAGCAGCCAAGATCGGCGGACAGTTAATGAAAAACTGTTTTTT
.	.	TRBV6-1	TRBJ1-6	CASSESPGNSPLHF	TGTGCCAGCAGTGAGTCCCCAGGGAATTCACCCCTCCACTTT
.	TRBD1	TRBV2	TRBJ1-1	CASATGATEAFF	TGTGCCAGCGCTACAGGGGCCACTGAAGCTTTCTTT
once	TRBD1	TRBV7-9	TRBJ2-5	CASSRLGTVTEETQYF	TGTGCCAGCAGCCGTCTCGGGACAGTTACTGAAGAGACCCAGTACTTC
.	TRBD2	TRBV5-1	TRBJ2-1	CASSDSGGGLNEQFF	TGCGCCAGCAGCGACTCGGGGGGAGGACTCAATGAGCAGTTCTTC
.	TRBD1	TRBV5-1	TRBJ1-2	CASSMAPGQTNYGYTF	TGCGCCAGCAGCATGGCCCCGGGACAGACTAACTATGGCTACACCTTC
few	.	TRBV30	TRBJ2-1	CAWSTAASKSYNEQFF	TGTGCCTGGAGTACAGCGGCCTCGAAATCCTACAATGAGCAGTTCTTC
.	TRBD1	TRBV5-4	TRBJ1-1	CASSGKQGVNTEAFF	TGTGCCAGCAGCGGGAAACAGGGGGTGAACACTGAAGCTTTCTTT
once	TRBD2	TRBV5-6	TRBJ2-3	CASSLASGGATDTQYF	TGTGCCAGCAGCTTGGCATCCGGGGGGGCCACAGATACGCAGTATTTT
few	.	TRBV11-3	TRBJ2-2	CASSLYLAGELFF	TGTGCCAGCAGCTTGTATCTAGCGGGGGAGCTGTTTTTT
.	TRBD1	TRBV5-1	TRBJ1-3	CASSPRQGAGGNTIYF	TGCGCCAGCAGCCCGAGACAGGGGGCTGGTGGAAACACCATATATTTT
.	.	TRBV9	TRBJ2-5	CASSVASVGVRGETQYF	TGTGCCAGCAGCGTAGCTAGTGTCGGGGTACGAGGGGAGACCCAGTACTTC
once	.	TRBV5-6	TRBJ2-1	CASSLRSEQFF	TGTGCCAGCAGCCTCCGGAGTGAGCAGTTCTTC
.	.	TRBV7-6	TRBJ2-7	CASSLGAGAYEQYF	TGTGCCAGCAGCTTGGGGGCAGGGGCCTACGAGCAGTACTTC
.	TRBD2	TRBV29-1	TRBJ2-7	CSVGNSGSEGYYEQYF	TGCAGCGTTGGAAATAGCGGGAGCGAGGGTTACTACGAGCAGTACTTC
.	TRBD2	TRBV5-4	TRBJ2-1	CASSLVRGGGNEQFF	TGTGCCAGCAGCTTGGTTCGCGGGGGGGGCAATGAGCAGTTCTTC
once	.	TRBV7-9	TRBJ2-1	CASSLALGLNVFF	TGTGCCAGCAGCTTAGCGCTGGGACTGAACGTGTTCTTC
.	.	TRBV2	TRBJ1-4	CASSQEAGSNEKLFF	TGTGCCAGCTCCCAGGAGGCGGGTTCTAATGAAAAACTGTTTTTT
.	.	TRBV7-6	TRBJ2-1	CASSLAASAYNEQFF	TGTGCCAGCAGCTTAGCGGCCAGCGCTTACAATGAGCAGTTCTTC